This paragraph covers one T cell receptor (beta chain) sequence. The antigen is unknown. This sample was included in a study of shared clonotypes between healthy human individuals. The protocol was immunoSEQ multiplex PCR, while the TCRdb copy is restricted to in-frame clones and leaves out a portion. Of about 610,000 clones in the sample, approximately 97% were seen once. Study-level results: Sharing across four donors was highest in naive CD4 (roughly 5%) and lowest in memory CD8 (approximately 0.4%).

With V trimmed by 6 bases and J by 3 bases, 6 bases remained unmatched. Germline CDR1 reads MNHEY; CDR2 reads SVGAGI. The CDR3 length is 14 residues. The J gene is TRBJ2-7, the V gene TRBV6-5; TRBD1 matches 9 bases. The sample taken for sequencing was naive CD4+ T cells sorted from blood. Specified subset: CD45RA+ positively selected. The sequence was obtained from a woman aged 30 to 39 in good health. Here the CDR3 reads CASRKTGQGYEQYF. The CDR3 DNA reads as TGTGCCAGCAGGAAAACGGGACAGGGCTACGAGCAGTACTTC.